These 27 T cell receptor beta chains were all obtained from the same sample, sequenced in a study of CD4 T cells in relation to SARS-CoV-2 and coronaviruses. Clones were sequenced by immunoSEQ multiplex PCR, and TCRdb holds only the in-frame ones, with some missing. The table includes some 35,000 clones, roughly 88% detected once. The source material was memory CD4+ T cells from PBMCs. The receptors shown here come from an adult with COVID-19.

J is TRBJ1-5 and V is TRBV7-2; 7 nucleotides match TRBD1. V lost 2 bases, J lost 7 bases, and 11 bases stayed unmatched. The CDR3 spans 16 residues. CDR1 SGHTA and CDR2 FQGNSA come from the germline V gene. In DNA, the CDR3 is TGTGCCAGCAGCTTAAGGCAGGGGGATCTTGGACAGCCCCAGCATTTT. Amino acid sequence: CASSLRQGDLGQPQHF.

The genes are TRBV27 and TRBJ2-7; 9 bases align to TRBD1. V gave up 0 bases and J gave up 6 bases; unmatched junction bases: 6. Germline CDR1 is MNHEY and CDR2 is SMNVEV (reference sequence). The CDR3 consists of 15 residues. The CDR3 region has the DNA TGTGCCAGCAGTTTATCAGGGACAGGGAACGGCGAGCAGTACTTC. It encodes CASSLSGTGNGEQYF.

The chain couples TRBV6-5 to TRBJ1-3; D is unresolved. Germline loops: CDR1 MNHEY, CDR2 SVGAGI. The CDR3 covers 14 residues. The V gene lost 7 bases and the J gene lost 0 bases, with 10 bases spanning the gap. This CDR3 reads CASNTESSGNTIYF. The CDR3 DNA follows: TGTGCCAGCAATACAGAGAGCTCTGGAAACACCATATATTTT.

The rearrangement uses TRBV6-2 or TRBV6-3 and TRBJ2-3; D is possibly TRBD1 (5 bases). The ends were cut back, 2 bases at V and 4 bases at J, with 10 bases in the middle. Germline CDR1 is MNHEY and CDR2 is SVGEGT. The CDR3 covers 14 residues. For the CDR3, the DNA is TGTGCCAGCAGTTACAGCAGGGAAGCAGATACGCAGTATTTT. This translates into CASSYSREADTQYF.

This chain uses TRBV9 with TRBJ1-1; 8 bases fit TRBD1. Losses at the gene ends were 1 base for V and 6 bases for J; bases not matched to a gene: 11. The CDR3 consists of 16 residues. Germline V gives CDR1 SGDLS, CDR2 YYNGEE. For the CDR3, the DNA is TGTGCCAGCAGCGTATACGGACAGGGTAGAGGGGCTGAAGCTTTCTTT. The encoded protein is CASSVYGQGRGAEAFF.

This chain uses TRBV7-9 with TRBJ2-1, with D uncertain. This CDR3 comprises 19 residues. Looked up from germline, CDR1 is SEHNR and CDR2 is FQNEAQ (reference sequence). V gave up 0 bases and J gave up 4 bases, with 22 bases separating them. The CDR3 DNA sequence: TGTGCCAGCAGCTTAGCGCCAGCCTATAGACAAGGATTTTACAATGAGCAGTTCTTC. Translated, it gives CASSLAPAYRQGFYNEQFF.

The chain uses TRBV11-3 and TRBJ2-2; possibly TRBD1 for D (6 bases). The CDR3 is 15 amino acids. V lost 5 bases to trimming and J lost 2 bases, with 12 bases between them. The germline V gene encodes CDR1 SGHNT and CDR2 YENEEA. The CDR3 sequence is CASSQQQGNTGELFF. CDR3 nucleotides: TGTGCCAGCAGCCAACAACAGGGTAACACCGGGGAGCTGTTTTTT.

V and J are TRBV4-2 and TRBJ2-5; 14 positions agree with TRBD2. V dropped 1 base and J dropped 0; count of bases not matched to a gene: 7. Germline V gene lookup returns CDR1 LGHNA and CDR2 YNFKEQ. This CDR3 is built from 19 residues. The CDR3 bases are TGTGCCAGCAGCCAAGGAAGGACTAGCGGGGGGACGTACCAAGAGACCCAGTACTTC. It translates to CASSQGRTSGGTYQETQYF.

The V gene is TRBV9, the J gene TRBJ2-1; a possible D gene is TRBD2 (5 bases). V was trimmed by 3 bases and J by 4 bases, leaving 17 bases between them. Germline V gene lookup returns CDR1 SGDLS and CDR2 YYNGEE. CDR3 length: 16 residues. For the CDR3, the DNA is TGTGCCAGCAGCGGACCCCTTCCATCGGGGTACAATGAGCAGTTCTTC. Protein product: CASSGPLPSGYNEQFF.

This clone was recorded only once. This chain connects TRBV24-1 to TRBJ2-2; 8 bases match TRBD1. CDR3 length: 14 amino acids. V lost 10 bases and J lost 0; bases outside the gene matches: 3. Germline V gene lookup returns CDR1 KGHDR and CDR2 SFDVKD. CDR3 sequence: CATRQGTNTGELFF. The CDR3 DNA is TGTGCCACTAGACAGGGGACGAACACCGGGGAGCTGTTTTTT.

The chain employs TRBV6-5 and TRBJ2-7; 8 nucleotides agree with TRBD1. From germline, CDR1 is MNHEY and CDR2 SVGAGI. Trimming took 6 bases from V and 8 from J; bases not matched to a gene: 6. CDR3 size: 12 residues. CDR3 bases: TGTGCCAGCAGAGGACAGGGATTGAAGCAGTACTTC. It specifies CASRGQGLKQYF.

The rearrangement joins TRBV15 to TRBJ1-3; D is undetermined. CDR1 is LNHNV, CDR2 YYDKDF, per germline (reference sequence). This CDR3 is built from 15 residues. V lost 0 bases to trimming and J lost 0 bases, with 6 bases between them. DNA of the CDR3: TGTGCCACCAGCAGAGATAAGGGCTCTGGAAACACCATATATTTT. This translates into CATSRDKGSGNTIYF.

The gene calls are TRBV6-5 and TRBJ1-1; D not certain. This CDR3 is 12 amino acids long. Germline V gives CDR1 MNHEY, CDR2 SVGAGI. Trimming took 7 bases from V and 12 from J, leaving 18 bases between them. CDR3 sequence reads: CASIGDAWLPFF. The CDR3 DNA reads as TGTGCCAGCATCGGTGATGCTTGGCTACCTTTCTTT.

The sample holds one count of this clone. The V call is TRBV11-2, the J call TRBJ2-5; tentative D call: TRBD1 (6 bases). The V and J ends lost 6 bases and 1 base respectively, with 15 bases between them. The CDR3 runs to 15 residues. The germline gives CDR1 SGHAT, CDR2 FQNNGV. As DNA, the CDR3 is TGTGCCAGCAGTAGGGCAGGGGCCATCCAAGAGACCCAGTACTTC. Amino acids: CASSRAGAIQETQYF.

CDR3 region: CASSLAYRNSGNTIYF. The CDR3 DNA is TGTGCCAGCAGTTTAGCCTACAGGAACTCTGGAAACACCATATATTTT. The chain has TRBV28 and TRBJ1-3; tentative D call: TRBD1 (5 bases). Deletions cut 2 bases from V and 0 bases from J, with 11 bases between. The CDR3 totals 16 residues. Germline-derived CDR1 and CDR2 are MDHEN and SYDVKM.

The CDR3 protein is CASSQLAGYPNEQFF. The DNA for the CDR3 is TGTGCCAGCAGCCAGCTAGCGGGTTACCCCAATGAGCAGTTCTTC. The chain is built from TRBV7-9 and TRBJ2-1, with 8 nucleotides matching TRBD2. The CDR3 is made up of 15 amino acids. Germline values: CDR1 SEHNR, CDR2 FQNEAQ (reference sequence). The V gene end was trimmed by 5 bases and the J gene end by 6 bases; junction bases not matched to a gene: 9. The full variable domain, in which reference TRBV7-9 and TRBJ2-1 provide the parts outside the CDR3, is DTGVSQNPRHKITKRGQNVTFRCDPISEHNRLYWYRQTLGQGPEFLTYFQNEAQLEKSRLLSDRFSAERPKGSFSTLEIQRTEQGDSAMYLCASSQLAGYPNEQFFGPGTRLTVL.

The V gene is TRBV28, the J gene TRBJ2-1, with D possibly being TRBD1 (6 bases). The CDR3 totals 15 residues. V shed 10 bases and J shed 0 bases, with 16 bases lying between them. Per germline, CDR1 MDHEN and CDR2 SYDVKM. The CDR3 reads CAIGATGSSYNEQFF. CDR3 nucleotides: TGTGCCATCGGGGCTACAGGGAGCTCCTACAATGAGCAGTTCTTC.

This chain joins TRBV5-5 and TRBJ2-2; 8 bases align to TRBD1. Trimming cost V 5 bases and J 2 bases; bases outside gene matches: 11. The V gene's germline CDR1 is SGHKS and CDR2 YYEKEE (reference sequence). The CDR3 is made up of 17 amino acids. In nucleotides, the CDR3 is TGTGCCAGCAGACATATAACCGGGACAGGCAACACCGGGGAGCTGTTTTTT. Protein product: CASRHITGTGNTGELFF.

The chain uses TRBV6-5 and TRBJ2-3, with 7 bases matching TRBD1. V lost 6 bases, J lost 4 bases, and 7 bases stayed unmatched. The length of the CDR3 is 14 residues. Germline V gene data show CDR1 as MNHEY and CDR2 as SVGAGI. The DNA for the CDR3 is TGTGCCAGCAGGTCCGACAGGGTTGCAGATACGCAGTATTTT. Translating it yields CASRSDRVADTQYF.

CDR3: CASSLHTGTSGGIEETQYF. DNA for the CDR3: TGTGCCAGCAGCCTCCACACCGGGACTAGCGGGGGGATCGAAGAGACCCAGTACTTC. This rearrangement joins TRBV3-1 (or the pseudogene TRBV3-2) to TRBJ2-5, with 15 nucleotides matching TRBD2. The CDR3 runs to 19 residues. Trimming cost V 4 bases and J 3 bases; bases outside gene matches: 12. Germline V CDR1 and CDR2: LGHDT, YNNKEL (reference sequence).

The chain couples TRBV28 to TRBJ1-1; the D gene is possibly TRBD1 (5 bases). Trimming took 4 bases from V and 11 from J, leaving 11 bases between them. The CDR3 covers 11 residues. Germline V gene data show CDR1 as MDHEN and CDR2 as SYDVKM. For the CDR3, the DNA is TGTGCCAGCAGTTCCCGGGACCGGGCTTTCTTT. Its translation is CASSSRDRAFF.

The chain uses TRBV15 and TRBJ2-3, with 10 bases lining up with TRBD2. Germline V gene data show CDR1 as LNHNV and CDR2 as YYDKDF (reference sequence). The CDR3 is 16 residues long. V shed 1 base, J shed 6 bases, and the junction held 7 bases outside the gene matches. The CDR3: CATSRGSSGGPDTQYF. The DNA of the CDR3 is TGTGCCACCAGCAGAGGGAGTAGCGGGGGGCCCGATACGCAGTATTTT. Variable domain in full (rest from reference TRBV15 and TRBJ2-3): DAMVIQNPRYQVTQFGKPVTLSCSQTLNHNVMYWYQQKSSQAPKLLFHYYDKDFNNEADTPDNFQSRRPNTSFCFLDIRSPGLGDTAMYLCATSRGSSGGPDTQYFGPGTRLTVL.

The V call is TRBV27, the J call TRBJ2-6, with no clear D. The CDR3 length is 17 residues. V lost 4 bases and J lost 4, with 17 bases in between. In germline, CDR1 is MNHEY, CDR2 SMNVEV (reference sequence). The CDR3 here is CASSSFGYRVGANVLTF. DNA of the CDR3: TGTGCCAGCAGTTCGTTCGGTTATAGGGTGGGGGCCAACGTCCTGACTTTC.

This rearrangement joins TRBV5-1 to TRBJ1-4; 10 nucleotides line up with TRBD1. Trimming took 4 bases from V and 3 from J; bases not matched to a gene: 3. Germline CDR1 is SGHRS and CDR2 is YFSETQ. This CDR3 region has 15 residues. CDR3 nucleotide sequence: TGCGCCAGCAGCGGGGGACAGGGGTCTAATGAAAAACTGTTTTTT. Amino acid sequence: CASSGGQGSNEKLFF. The full variable domain, with the rest looked up from reference TRBV5-1 and TRBJ1-4, is KAGVTQTPRYLIKTRGQQVTLSCSPISGHRSVSWYQQTPGQGLQFLFEYFSETQRNKGNFPGRFSGRQFSNSRSEMNVSTLELGDSALYLCASSGGQGSNEKLFFGSGTQLSVL.

J is TRBJ2-3 and V is TRBV7-9, with TRBD2 matching 9 bases. Germline assignment: CDR1 SEHNR and CDR2 FQNEAQ (reference sequence). There are 15 residues in the CDR3. Trimming removed 3 bases from V and 4 bases from J; junction bases left unmatched: 5. This chain's CDR3 is CASSFSSGESDTQYF. The CDR3 region has the DNA TGTGCCAGCAGCTTTTCTAGCGGGGAATCAGATACGCAGTATTTT.

J is TRBJ2-1 and V is TRBV6-5; weak D call: TRBD2 (6 bases). The V end was cut by 5 bases, the J end by 1 base, with 12 bases between. This CDR3 contains 15 residues. Germline assignment: CDR1 MNHEY and CDR2 SVGAGI. The CDR3 reads CASSLAFESYNEQFF. The CDR3 DNA sequence: TGTGCCAGCAGTCTAGCGTTTGAGTCCTACAATGAGCAGTTCTTC.

The chain combines TRBV3-1 (or the pseudogene TRBV3-2) with TRBJ1-6; D unclear. Looked up from germline, CDR1 is LGHDT and CDR2 is YNNKEL (reference sequence). With 2 bases removed from V and 9 bases from J, the gap between germline ends came to 8 bases. The CDR3 runs to 13 residues. CDR3 DNA: TGTGCCAGCAGCCAAAGGAAGGGTTCACCCCTCCACTTT. Its translation is CASSQRKGSPLHF.